The sequence of this T cell receptor beta chain was determined in a study of control samples from healthy donors and cancer patients. Measured with immunoSEQ multiplex PCR; TCRdb has only the in-frame clones, and not every one. In the table there are roughly 80,000 clones, more than 70% of which are singletons. A note on this clone: One junction end does not reproduce the germline sequence, and a read error may be involved.

Germline CDR1 reads SNHLY; CDR2 reads FYNNEI. There are 11 residues in the CDR3. The specimen was blood. The source of this sequence is a woman aged 45-65 years in good health. V usage is TRBV2 and J usage is TRBJ1-1, with D unresolved. As DNA, the CDR3 is TGTGCCAGCAGTGAAGCGGATGGGCGTCTTTTT. Its protein product is CASSEADGRLF.